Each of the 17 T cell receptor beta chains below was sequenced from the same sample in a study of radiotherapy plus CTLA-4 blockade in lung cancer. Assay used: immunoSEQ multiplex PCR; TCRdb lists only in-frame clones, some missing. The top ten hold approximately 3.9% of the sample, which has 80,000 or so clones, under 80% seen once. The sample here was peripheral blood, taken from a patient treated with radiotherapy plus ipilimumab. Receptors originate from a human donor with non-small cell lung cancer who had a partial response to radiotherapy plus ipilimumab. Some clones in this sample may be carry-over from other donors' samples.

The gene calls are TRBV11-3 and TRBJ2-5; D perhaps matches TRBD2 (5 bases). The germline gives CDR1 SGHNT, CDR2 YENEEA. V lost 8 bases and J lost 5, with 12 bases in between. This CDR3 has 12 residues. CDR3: CASADYGETQYF. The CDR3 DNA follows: TGTGCCAGCGCTGACTATGGGGAGACCCAGTACTTC.

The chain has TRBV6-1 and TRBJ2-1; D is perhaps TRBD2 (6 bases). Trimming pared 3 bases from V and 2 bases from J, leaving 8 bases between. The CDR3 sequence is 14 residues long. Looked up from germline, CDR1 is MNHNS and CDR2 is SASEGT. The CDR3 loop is CASSEGGTYNEQFF. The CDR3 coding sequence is TGTGCCAGCAGTGAGGGCGGGACCTACAATGAGCAGTTCTTC.

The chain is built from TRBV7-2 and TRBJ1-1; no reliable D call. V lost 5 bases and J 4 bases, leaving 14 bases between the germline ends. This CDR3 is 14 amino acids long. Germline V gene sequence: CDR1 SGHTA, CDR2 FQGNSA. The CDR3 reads CASSRLSRGTEAFF. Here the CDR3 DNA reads TGTGCCAGCAGCCGACTTAGTCGTGGCACTGAAGCTTTCTTT.

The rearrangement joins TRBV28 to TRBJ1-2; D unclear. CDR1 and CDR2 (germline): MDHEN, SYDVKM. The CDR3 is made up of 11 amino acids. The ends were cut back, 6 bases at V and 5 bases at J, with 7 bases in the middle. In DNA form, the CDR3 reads TGTGCCAGCAGACTTAATTATGGCTACACCTTC. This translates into CASRLNYGYTF.

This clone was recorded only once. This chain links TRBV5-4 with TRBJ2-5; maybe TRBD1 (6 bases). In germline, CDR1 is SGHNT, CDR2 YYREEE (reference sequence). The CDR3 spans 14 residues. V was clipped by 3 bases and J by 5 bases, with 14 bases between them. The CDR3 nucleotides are TGTGCCAGCAGCTATTATGGACAGTCTGAGACCCAGTACTTC. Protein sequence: CASSYYGQSETQYF.

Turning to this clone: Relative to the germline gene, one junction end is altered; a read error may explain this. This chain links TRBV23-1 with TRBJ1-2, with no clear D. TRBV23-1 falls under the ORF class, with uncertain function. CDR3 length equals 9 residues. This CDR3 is CAITLGSFF. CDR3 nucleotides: TGCGCCATAACGCTGGGCTCTTTTTTC.

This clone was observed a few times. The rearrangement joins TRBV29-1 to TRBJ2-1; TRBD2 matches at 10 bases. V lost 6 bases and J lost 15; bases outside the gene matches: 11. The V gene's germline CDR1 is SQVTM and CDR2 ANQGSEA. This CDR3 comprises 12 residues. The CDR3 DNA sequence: TGCAGCGTGGGGGGTAGCGGGAGGTTACCGTTCTTC. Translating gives CSVGGSGRLPFF.

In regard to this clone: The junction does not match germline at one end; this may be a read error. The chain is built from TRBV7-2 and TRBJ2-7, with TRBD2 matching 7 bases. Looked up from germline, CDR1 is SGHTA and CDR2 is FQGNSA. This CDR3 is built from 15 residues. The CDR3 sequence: CAISFRSAGAYEQYF. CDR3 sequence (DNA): TGTGCCATCAGCTTCAGGAGCGCGGGAGCCTACGAGCAGTACTTC.

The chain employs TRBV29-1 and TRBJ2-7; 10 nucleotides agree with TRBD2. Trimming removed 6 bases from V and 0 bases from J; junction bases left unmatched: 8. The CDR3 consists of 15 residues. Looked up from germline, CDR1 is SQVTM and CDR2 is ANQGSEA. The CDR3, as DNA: TGCAGCGTCGAGGGTAGGACTAGCGGCTCCTACGAGCAGTACTTC. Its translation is CSVEGRTSGSYEQYF.

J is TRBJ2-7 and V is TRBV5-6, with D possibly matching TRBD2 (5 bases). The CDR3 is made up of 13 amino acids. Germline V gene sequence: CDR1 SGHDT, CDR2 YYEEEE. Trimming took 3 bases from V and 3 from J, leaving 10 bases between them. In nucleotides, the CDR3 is TGTGCCAGCAGCTCGGACTTCCTCTACGAGCAGTACTTC. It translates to CASSSDFLYEQYF.

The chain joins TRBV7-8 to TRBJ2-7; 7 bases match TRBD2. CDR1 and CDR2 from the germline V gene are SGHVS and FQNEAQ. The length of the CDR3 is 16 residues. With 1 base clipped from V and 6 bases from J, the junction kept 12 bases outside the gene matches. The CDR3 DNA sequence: TGTGCCAGCAGCTTAGAGGGCCCCTCACTAGCGCTCGAGCAGTACTTC. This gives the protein CASSLEGPSLALEQYF.

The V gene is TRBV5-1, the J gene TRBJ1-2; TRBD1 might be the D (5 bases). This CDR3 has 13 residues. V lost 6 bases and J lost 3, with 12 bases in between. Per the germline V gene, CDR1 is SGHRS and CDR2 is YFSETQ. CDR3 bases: TGCGCCAGCAACCTCGGGGGGGACTATGGCTACACCTTC. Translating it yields CASNLGGDYGYTF.

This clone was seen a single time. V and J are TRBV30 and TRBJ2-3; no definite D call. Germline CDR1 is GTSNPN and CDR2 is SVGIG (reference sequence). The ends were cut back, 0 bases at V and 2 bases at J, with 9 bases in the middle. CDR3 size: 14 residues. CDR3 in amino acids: CAWSVGSYTDTQYF. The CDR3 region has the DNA TGTGCCTGGAGTGTGGGTAGCTACACAGATACGCAGTATTTT. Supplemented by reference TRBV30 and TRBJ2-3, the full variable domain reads SQTIHQWPATLVQPVGSPLSLECTVEGTSNPNLYWYRQAAGRGLQLLFYSVGIGQISSEVPQNLSASRPQDRQFILSSKKLLLSDSGFYLCAWSVGSYTDTQYFGPGTRLTVL.

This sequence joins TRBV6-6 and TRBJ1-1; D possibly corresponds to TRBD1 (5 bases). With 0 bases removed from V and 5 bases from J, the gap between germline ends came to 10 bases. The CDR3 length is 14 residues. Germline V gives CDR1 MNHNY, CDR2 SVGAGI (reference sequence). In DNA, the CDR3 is TGTGCCAGCAGTTACTCGACGGGGGAAACTGAAGCTTTCTTT. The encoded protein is CASSYSTGETEAFF.

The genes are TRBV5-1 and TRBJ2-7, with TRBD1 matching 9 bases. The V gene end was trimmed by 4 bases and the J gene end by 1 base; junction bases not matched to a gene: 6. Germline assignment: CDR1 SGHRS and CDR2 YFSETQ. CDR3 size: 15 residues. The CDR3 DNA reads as TGCGCCAGCAGCACTTCCGGGACAGGGTCCTACGAGCAGTACTTC. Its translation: CASSTSGTGSYEQYF.

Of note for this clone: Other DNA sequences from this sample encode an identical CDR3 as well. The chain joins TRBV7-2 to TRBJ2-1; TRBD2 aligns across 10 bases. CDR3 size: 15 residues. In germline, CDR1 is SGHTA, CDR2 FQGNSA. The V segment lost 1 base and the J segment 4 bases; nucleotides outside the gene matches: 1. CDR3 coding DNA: TGTGCCAGCAGCTTAGTAGCGGGAGGATACAATGAGCAGTTCTTC. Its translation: CASSLVAGGYNEQFF.

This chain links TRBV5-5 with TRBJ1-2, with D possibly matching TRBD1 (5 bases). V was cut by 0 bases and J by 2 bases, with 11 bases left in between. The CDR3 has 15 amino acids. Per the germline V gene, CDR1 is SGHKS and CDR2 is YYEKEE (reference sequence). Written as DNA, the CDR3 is TGTGCCAGCAGCTTGGAAGGGGCCTTAAACTATGGCTACACCTTC. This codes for CASSLEGALNYGYTF. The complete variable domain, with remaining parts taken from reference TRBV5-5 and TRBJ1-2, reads DAGVTQSPTHLIKTRGQQVTLRCSPISGHKSVSWYQQVLGQGPQFIFQYYEKEERGRGNFPDRFSARQFPNYSSELNVNALLLGDSALYLCASSLEGALNYGYTFGSGTRLTVV.